The following is a TCR beta chain sequence with its context. Its antigen is as yet unknown. The source of the sample is a study of T cell responses to AZD1222 COVID-19 vaccine. Study at large: Timing groups of about 4 and about 12 weeks for second doses were pooled.

The V gene's germline CDR1 is MDHEN and CDR2 SYDVKM. The CDR3 is made up of 14 amino acids. With 5 bases removed from V and 4 bases from J, the gap between germline ends came to 14 bases. The data were produced by immunoSEQ multiplex PCR, yet TCRdb's version contains in-frame clones alone and is incomplete. The data hold about 140,000 clones, with roughly 90% observed a single time. Study-wide results and caveats: Distributed over spike, vaccine-associated CD4 TCRs predominated at 160-218 and 743-854. Only six AZD1222 recipients tested seropositive at baseline. Possibly, clonal diversity was underestimated; donors were largely white British and included more females.

The chain has TRBV28 and TRBJ1-2; tentatively, D is TRBD1 (5 bases). This sample comprised peripheral blood, obtained on day 0 of AZD1222 vaccination. The clonotype originates from an adult in good health. CDR3 DNA: TGTGCCAGCAGTCCGGGACGTCGGGCCTATGGCTACACCTTC. Translated: CASSPGRRAYGYTF.